This passage covers 4 T cell receptor beta chains from one sample sequenced in a study of blood T cell repertoires in COVID-19. This table comes from immunoSEQ multiplex PCR, and its TCRdb copy is limited to in-frame clones, with some not included. The table records 110,000 to 150,000 clones, 70% to 90% of them present only once. The sequenced material came from PBMCs or T cells enriched from blood (not recorded which). These TCRs come from a man in his fifties who had recovered from COVID-19.

V usage is TRBV9 and J usage is TRBJ2-7, with D perhaps TRBD2 (7 bases). This CDR3 is 16 amino acids long. Germline V gene data show CDR1 as SGDLS and CDR2 as YYNGEE. V dropped 10 bases and J dropped 1 base, with 24 bases sitting between them. The DNA for the CDR3 is TGTGCCGGAGGTCCGGGGGGCTGCACTCATTCCTACGAGCAGTACGTC. It specifies CAGGPGGCTHSYEQYV.

The V gene is TRBV6-2 or TRBV6-3, the J gene TRBJ1-2, with D maybe TRBD1 (5 bases). V was trimmed by 3 bases and J by 6 bases, leaving 11 bases between them. This CDR3 is built from 13 residues. Germline V gene sequence: CDR1 MNHEY, CDR2 SVGEGT. The CDR3 DNA reads TGTGCCAGCAGTTATAGACAGTACGATGGCTACACCTTC. Residues: CASSYRQYDGYTF.

This clone was detected a few times. The V gene is TRBV28, the J gene TRBJ2-5, with TRBD2 as a possible D gene (6 bases). The CDR3 is 15 residues long. Germline V gene data show CDR1 as MDHEN and CDR2 as SYDVKM. Trimming removed 5 bases from V and 2 bases from J, with 15 bases in between. The CDR3 sequence: CASSTRGIGQETQYF. CDR3 nucleotides: TGTGCCAGCAGTACACGGGGGATAGGTCAAGAGACCCAGTACTTC.

This chain joins TRBV13 and TRBJ2-4; tentative D call: TRBD2 (5 bases). V was pared by 6 bases and J by 0 bases, with 9 bases between. The length of the CDR3 is 14 residues. CDR1 and CDR2 from the germline V gene are PRHDT and FYEKMQ (reference sequence). CDR3 coding DNA: TGTGCCAGCAGTGAGAGGGTAGCCAAAAACATTCAGTACTTC. It is translated as CASSERVAKNIQYF. The variable domain in full, with the rest retrieved from reference TRBV13 and TRBJ2-4, is AAGVIQSPRHLIKEKRETATLKCYPIPRHDTVYWYQQGPGQDPQFLISFYEKMQSDKGSIPDRFSAQQFSDYHSELNMSSLELGDSALYFCASSERVAKNIQYFGAGTRLSVL.